The 7 T cell receptor beta chains below come from one sample, sequenced in a study of blood T cell repertoires in COVID-19. Method: immunoSEQ multiplex PCR; TCRdb's copy keeps in-frame clones and lacks some. The sample lists 250,000 or so clones; approximately 89% were seen once. The sequencing sample was made of PBMCs or T cells enriched from blood (not recorded which). The source of these receptors is a woman aged 25 to 39 who had been exposed to COVID-19.

The chain has TRBV2 and TRBJ2-1; 9 bases map to TRBD2. Per the germline V gene, CDR1 is SNHLY and CDR2 is FYNNEI. The CDR3 spans 17 residues. Trimming at V came to 3 bases and at J to 5 bases, leaving 11 bases not matched to a gene. The DNA of the CDR3 is TGTGCCAGCAGTGACCTCCCAATGACTAGCGGACACAATGAGCAGTTCTTC. Translated: CASSDLPMTSGHNEQFF. Variable domain in full (rest from reference TRBV2 and TRBJ2-1): EPEVTQTPSHQVTQMGQEVILRCVPISNHLYFYWYRQILGQKVEFLVSFYNNEISEKSEIFDDQFSVERPDGSNFTLKIRSTKLEDSAMYFCASSDLPMTSGHNEQFFGPGTRLTVL.

This chain connects TRBV7-3 to TRBJ2-5; possible D gene TRBD2, 6 bases. V dropped 5 bases and J dropped 0 bases, with 16 bases sitting between them. Germline loops: CDR1 SGHTA, CDR2 FQGTGA. The CDR3 has 16 residues. For the CDR3, the DNA is TGTGCCAGCAGCCCCCGTGGAATAGCGGACCAAGAGACCCAGTACTTC. Residues: CASSPRGIADQETQYF.

The chain uses TRBV9 and TRBJ2-1; no definite D call. Germline V gene data show CDR1 as SGDLS and CDR2 as YYNGEE. The CDR3 has 13 residues. The V end lost 3 bases, the J end lost 8 bases, and 12 bases lay between the germline ends. The CDR3, as DNA: TGTGCCAGCAGCGAGGAGCTTTTGGATGAGCAGTTCTTC. It specifies CASSEELLDEQFF. Full variable domain (outside the CDR3, taken from reference TRBV9 and TRBJ2-1): DSGVTQTPKHLITATGQRVTLRCSPRSGDLSVYWYQQSLDQGLQFLIQYYNGEERAKGNILERFSAQQFPDLHSELNLSSLELGDSALYFCASSEELLDEQFFGPGTRLTVL.

The J gene is TRBJ1-5, the V gene TRBV5-8; D is perhaps TRBD1 (5 bases). The germline gives CDR1 SGHTS, CDR2 YDEGEE. This CDR3 comprises 16 residues. Trimming shortened V by 5 bases and J by 0 bases, and 15 bases separated the two germline ends. The CDR3 reads CASRRLGGSSNQPQHF. In nucleotides, the CDR3 is TGTGCCAGCAGAAGACTCGGGGGATCTAGCAATCAGCCCCAGCATTTT.

The J gene is TRBJ1-2, the V gene TRBV11-2; 9 bases match TRBD1. The V and J ends lost 6 bases and 8 bases, in that order; junction bases with no gene match: 13. The CDR3 is 15 residues long. From germline, CDR1 is SGHAT and CDR2 FQNNGV. The CDR3 DNA follows: TGTGCCAGCAGGTTCAGTGGGACAGGGTTCGGCGGCTACACCTTC. Residues: CASRFSGTGFGGYTF. The complete variable domain, with remaining parts taken from reference TRBV11-2 and TRBJ1-2, reads EAGVAQSPRYKIIEKRQSVAFWCNPISGHATLYWYQQILGQGPKLLIQFQNNGVVDDSQLPKDRFSAERLKGVDSTLKIQPAKLEDSAVYLCASRFSGTGFGGYTFGSGTRLTVV.

The chain couples TRBV29-1 to TRBJ1-4; TRBD1 matches at 9 bases. This CDR3 region has 13 residues. V lost 7 bases to trimming and J lost 8 bases; unmatched junction nucleotides: 8. CDR1 is SQVTM and CDR2 is ANQGSEA in the germline V gene. CDR3 loop: CSARDREREKLFF. DNA for the CDR3: TGCAGCGCGCGGGACAGGGAAAGAGAAAAACTGTTTTTT.

The chain has TRBV6-5 and TRBJ2-7, with TRBD1 matching 7 bases. Germline trimming cut 6 bases from V and 7 bases from J; bases unmatched to any gene: 9. Germline CDR1 reads MNHEY; CDR2 reads SVGAGI. The CDR3 runs 13 residues. The CDR3 DNA is TGTGCCAGCAGCCGACAGGGTGAGCGGGAGCAGTACTTC. Its translation: CASSRQGEREQYF.